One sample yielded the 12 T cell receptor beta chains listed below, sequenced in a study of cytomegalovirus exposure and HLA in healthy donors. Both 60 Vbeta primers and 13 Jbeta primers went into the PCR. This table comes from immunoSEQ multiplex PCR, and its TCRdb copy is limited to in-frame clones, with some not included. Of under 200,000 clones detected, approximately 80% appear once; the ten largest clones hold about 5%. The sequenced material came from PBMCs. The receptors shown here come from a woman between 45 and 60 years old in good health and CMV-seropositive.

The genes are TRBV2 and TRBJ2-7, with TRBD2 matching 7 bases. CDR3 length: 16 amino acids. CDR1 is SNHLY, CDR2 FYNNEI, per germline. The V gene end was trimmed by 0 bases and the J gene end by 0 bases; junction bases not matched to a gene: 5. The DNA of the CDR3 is TGTGCCAGCAGTGAAGCCACTAGCGCCTACTCCTACGAGCAGTACTTC. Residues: CASSEATSAYSYEQYF.

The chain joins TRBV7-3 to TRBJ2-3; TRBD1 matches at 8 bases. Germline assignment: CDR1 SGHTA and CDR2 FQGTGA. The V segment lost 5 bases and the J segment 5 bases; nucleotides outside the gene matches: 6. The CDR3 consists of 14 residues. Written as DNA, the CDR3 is TGTGCCAGCAGCCCACGGACAGGGAAAGATACGCAGTATTTT. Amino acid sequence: CASSPRTGKDTQYF.

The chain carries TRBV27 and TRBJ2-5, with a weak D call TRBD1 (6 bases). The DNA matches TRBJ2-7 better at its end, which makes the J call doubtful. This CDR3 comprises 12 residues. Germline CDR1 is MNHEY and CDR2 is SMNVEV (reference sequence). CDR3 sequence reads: CASGDRSYEQYF. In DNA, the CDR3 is TGTGCCAGCGGCGACAGGTCCTACGAGCAGTACTTC.

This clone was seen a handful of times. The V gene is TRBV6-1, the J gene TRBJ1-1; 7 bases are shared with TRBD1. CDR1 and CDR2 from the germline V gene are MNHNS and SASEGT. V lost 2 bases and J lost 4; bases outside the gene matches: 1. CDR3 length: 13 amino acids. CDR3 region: CASSESGGTEAFF. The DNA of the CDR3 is TGTGCCAGCAGTGAATCAGGGGGCACTGAAGCTTTCTTT.

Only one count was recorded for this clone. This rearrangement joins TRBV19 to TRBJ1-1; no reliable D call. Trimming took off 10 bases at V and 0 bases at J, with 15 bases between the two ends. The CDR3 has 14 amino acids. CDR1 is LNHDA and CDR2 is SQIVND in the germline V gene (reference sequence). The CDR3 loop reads CATQRGGMNTEAFF. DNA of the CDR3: TGTGCCACTCAACGGGGTGGGATGAACACTGAAGCTTTCTTT.

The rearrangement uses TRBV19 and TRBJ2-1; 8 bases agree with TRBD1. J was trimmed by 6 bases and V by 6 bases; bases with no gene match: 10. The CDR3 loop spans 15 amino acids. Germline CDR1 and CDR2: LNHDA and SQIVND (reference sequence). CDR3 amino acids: CASSPGQALLNEQFF. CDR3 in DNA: TGTGCCAGTAGCCCGGGACAGGCTCTCCTCAATGAGCAGTTCTTC. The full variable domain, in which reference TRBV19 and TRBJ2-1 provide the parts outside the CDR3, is DGGITQSPKYLFRKEGQNVTLSCEQNLNHDAMYWYRQDPGQGLRLIYYSQIVNDFQKGDIAEGYSVSREKKESFPLTVTSAQKNPTAFYLCASSPGQALLNEQFFGPGTRLTVL.

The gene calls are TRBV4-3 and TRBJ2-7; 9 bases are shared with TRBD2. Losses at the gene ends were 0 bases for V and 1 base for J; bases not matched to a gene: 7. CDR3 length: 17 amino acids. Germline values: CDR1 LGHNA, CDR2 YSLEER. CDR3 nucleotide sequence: TGCGCCAGCAGCCAAGAACAACCGGGACTAGCTTCCTACGAGCAGTACTTC. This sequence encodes CASSQEQPGLASYEQYF.

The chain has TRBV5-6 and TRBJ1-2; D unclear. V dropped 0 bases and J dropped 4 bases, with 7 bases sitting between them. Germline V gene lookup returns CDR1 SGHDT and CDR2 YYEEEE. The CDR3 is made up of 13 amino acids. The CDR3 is CASSLGRFYGYTF. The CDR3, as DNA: TGTGCCAGCAGCTTGGGCAGGTTCTATGGCTACACCTTC.

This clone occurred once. The CDR3 sequence is CASSQEALGGQPQHF. DNA of the CDR3: TGCGCCAGCAGCCAAGAGGCCCTGGGGGGTCAGCCCCAGCATTTT. The rearrangement uses TRBV4-3 and TRBJ1-5; D is possibly TRBD1 (5 bases). V lost 0 bases, J lost 6 bases, and 12 bases lay in between. CDR3 length: 15 amino acids. The V gene's germline CDR1 is LGHNA and CDR2 YSLEER.

In nucleotides, the CDR3 is TGCGCCAGCAGTCCGAGTCAAGAGACCCAGTACTTC. Its translation: CASSPSQETQYF. The rearrangement uses TRBV10-2 and TRBJ2-5; unclear D gene. The CDR3 runs to 12 residues. V gave up 5 bases and J gave up 2 bases, with 6 bases separating them. Germline CDR1 and CDR2: WSHSY and SAAADI.

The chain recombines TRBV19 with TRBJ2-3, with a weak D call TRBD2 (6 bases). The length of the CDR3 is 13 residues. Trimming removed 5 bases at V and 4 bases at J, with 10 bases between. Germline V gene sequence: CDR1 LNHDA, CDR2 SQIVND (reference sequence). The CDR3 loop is CASSPRDSDTQYF. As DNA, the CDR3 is TGTGCCAGTAGTCCGAGGGACTCAGATACGCAGTATTTT.

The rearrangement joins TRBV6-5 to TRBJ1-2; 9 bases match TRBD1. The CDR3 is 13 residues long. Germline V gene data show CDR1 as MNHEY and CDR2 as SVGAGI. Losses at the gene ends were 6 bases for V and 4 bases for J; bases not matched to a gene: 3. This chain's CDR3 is CASRQGQGYGYTF. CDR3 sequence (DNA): TGTGCCAGCAGGCAGGGACAGGGCTATGGCTACACCTTC.